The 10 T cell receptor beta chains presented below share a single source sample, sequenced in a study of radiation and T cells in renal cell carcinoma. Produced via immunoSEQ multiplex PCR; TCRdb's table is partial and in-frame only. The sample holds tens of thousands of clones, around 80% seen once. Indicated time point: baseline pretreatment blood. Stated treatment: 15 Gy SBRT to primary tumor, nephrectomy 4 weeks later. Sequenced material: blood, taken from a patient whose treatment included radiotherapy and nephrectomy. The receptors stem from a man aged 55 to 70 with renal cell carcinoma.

The CDR3 region is CASSLATGRETQYF. Here the CDR3 DNA reads TGTGCCAGCAGCTTAGCCACAGGGCGAGAGACCCAGTACTTC. V usage is TRBV7-6 and J usage is TRBJ2-5; D might be TRBD1 (6 bases). CDR1 is SGHVS and CDR2 is FNYEAQ in the germline V gene. CDR3 length: 14 amino acids. Trimming removed 0 bases at V and 4 bases at J, with 9 bases between.

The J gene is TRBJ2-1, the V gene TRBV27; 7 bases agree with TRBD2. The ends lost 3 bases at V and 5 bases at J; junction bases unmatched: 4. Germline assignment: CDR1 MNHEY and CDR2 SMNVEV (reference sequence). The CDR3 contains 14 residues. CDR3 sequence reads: CASSFGGGDNEQFF. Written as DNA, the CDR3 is TGTGCCAGCAGTTTTGGGGGGGGTGACAATGAGCAGTTCTTC.

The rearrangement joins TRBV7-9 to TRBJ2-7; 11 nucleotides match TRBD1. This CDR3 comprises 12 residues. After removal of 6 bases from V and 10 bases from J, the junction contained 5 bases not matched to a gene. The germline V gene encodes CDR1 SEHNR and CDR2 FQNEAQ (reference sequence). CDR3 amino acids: CASRAGQGAQYF. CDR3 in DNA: TGTGCCAGCAGAGCAGGACAGGGGGCACAGTACTTC.

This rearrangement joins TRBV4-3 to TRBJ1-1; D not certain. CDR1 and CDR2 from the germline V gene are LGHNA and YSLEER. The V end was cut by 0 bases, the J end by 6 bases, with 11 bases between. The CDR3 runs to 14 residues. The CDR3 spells CASSQDLKLAEAFF. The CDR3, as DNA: TGCGCCAGCAGCCAAGATCTCAAATTGGCTGAAGCTTTCTTT.

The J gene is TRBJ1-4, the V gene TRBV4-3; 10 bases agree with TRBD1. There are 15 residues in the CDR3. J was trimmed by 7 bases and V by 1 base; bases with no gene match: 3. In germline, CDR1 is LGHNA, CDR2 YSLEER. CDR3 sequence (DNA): TGCGCCAGCAGCCAAGTTGGGACAGGGGTTGAAAAACTGTTTTTT. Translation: CASSQVGTGVEKLFF.

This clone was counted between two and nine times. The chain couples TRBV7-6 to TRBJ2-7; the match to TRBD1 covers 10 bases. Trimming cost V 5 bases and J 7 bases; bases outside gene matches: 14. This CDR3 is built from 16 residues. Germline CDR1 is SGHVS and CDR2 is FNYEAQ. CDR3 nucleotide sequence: TGTGCCAGCAGCATAAATACCGGGACAGGGGCTGGAGAGCAGTACTTC. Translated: CASSINTGTGAGEQYF. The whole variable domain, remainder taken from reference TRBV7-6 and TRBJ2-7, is GAGVSQSPRYKVTKRGQDVALRCDPISGHVSLYWYRQALGQGPEFLTYFNYEAQQDKSGLPNDRFSAERPEGSISTLTIQRTEQRDSAMYRCASSINTGTGAGEQYFGPGTRLTVT.

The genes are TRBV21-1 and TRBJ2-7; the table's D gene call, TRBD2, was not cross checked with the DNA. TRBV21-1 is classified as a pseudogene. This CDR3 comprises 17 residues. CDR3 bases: TGTGCCAGCATCCCGACTAGCGGCATAGGGGCTCACTACGAGCAGTACGTC. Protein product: CASIPTSGIGAHYEQYV.

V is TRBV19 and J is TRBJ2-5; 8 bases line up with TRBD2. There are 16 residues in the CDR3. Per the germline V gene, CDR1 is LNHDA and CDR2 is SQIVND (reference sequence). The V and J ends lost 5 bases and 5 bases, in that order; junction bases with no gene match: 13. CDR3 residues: CASSLSGRWWRETQYF. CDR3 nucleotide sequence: TGTGCCAGTAGTTTAAGCGGGAGATGGTGGCGGGAGACCCAGTACTTC.

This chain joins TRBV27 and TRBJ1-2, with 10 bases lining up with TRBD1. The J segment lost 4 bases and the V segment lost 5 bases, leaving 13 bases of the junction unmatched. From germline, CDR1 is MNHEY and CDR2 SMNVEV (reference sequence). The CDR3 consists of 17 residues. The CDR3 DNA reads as TGTGCCAGCAGTGGGGGGACAGGGGTGATTAATGGCTATGGCTACACCTTC. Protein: CASSGGTGVINGYGYTF.

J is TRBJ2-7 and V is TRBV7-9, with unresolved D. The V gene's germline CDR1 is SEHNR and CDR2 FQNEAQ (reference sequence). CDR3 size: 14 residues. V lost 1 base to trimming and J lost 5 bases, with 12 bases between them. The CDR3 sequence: CASSLGTSRDEQYF. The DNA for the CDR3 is TGTGCCAGCAGCTTAGGAACCTCTAGGGACGAGCAGTACTTC. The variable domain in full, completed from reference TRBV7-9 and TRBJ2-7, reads DTGVSQNPRHKITKRGQNVTFRCDPISEHNRLYWYRQTLGQGPEFLTYFQNEAQLEKSRLLSDRFSAERPKGSFSTLEIQRTEQGDSAMYLCASSLGTSRDEQYFGPGTRLTVT.